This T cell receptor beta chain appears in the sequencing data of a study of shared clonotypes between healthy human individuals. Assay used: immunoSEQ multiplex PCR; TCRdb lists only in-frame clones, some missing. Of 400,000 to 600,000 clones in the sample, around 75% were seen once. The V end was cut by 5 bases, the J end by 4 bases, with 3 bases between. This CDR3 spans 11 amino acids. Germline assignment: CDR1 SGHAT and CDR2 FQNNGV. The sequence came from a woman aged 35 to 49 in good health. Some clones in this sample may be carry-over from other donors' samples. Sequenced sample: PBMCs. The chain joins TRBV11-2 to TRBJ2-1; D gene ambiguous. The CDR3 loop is CASSQYNEQFF. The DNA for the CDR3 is TGTGCCAGCAGCCAGTACAATGAGCAGTTCTTC.